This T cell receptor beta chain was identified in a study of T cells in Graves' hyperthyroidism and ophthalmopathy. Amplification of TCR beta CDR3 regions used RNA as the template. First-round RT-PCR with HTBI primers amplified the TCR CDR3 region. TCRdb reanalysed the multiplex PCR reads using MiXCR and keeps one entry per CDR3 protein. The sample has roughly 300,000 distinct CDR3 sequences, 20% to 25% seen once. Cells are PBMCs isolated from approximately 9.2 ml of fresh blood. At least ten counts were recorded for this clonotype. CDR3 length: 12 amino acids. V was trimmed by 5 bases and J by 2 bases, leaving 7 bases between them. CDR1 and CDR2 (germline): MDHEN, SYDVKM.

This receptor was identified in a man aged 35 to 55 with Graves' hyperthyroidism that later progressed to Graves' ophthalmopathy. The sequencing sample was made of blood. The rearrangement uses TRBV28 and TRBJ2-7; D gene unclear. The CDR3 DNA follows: TGTGCCAGCAGTATTACCACCTACGAGCAGTACTTC. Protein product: CASSITTYEQYF.